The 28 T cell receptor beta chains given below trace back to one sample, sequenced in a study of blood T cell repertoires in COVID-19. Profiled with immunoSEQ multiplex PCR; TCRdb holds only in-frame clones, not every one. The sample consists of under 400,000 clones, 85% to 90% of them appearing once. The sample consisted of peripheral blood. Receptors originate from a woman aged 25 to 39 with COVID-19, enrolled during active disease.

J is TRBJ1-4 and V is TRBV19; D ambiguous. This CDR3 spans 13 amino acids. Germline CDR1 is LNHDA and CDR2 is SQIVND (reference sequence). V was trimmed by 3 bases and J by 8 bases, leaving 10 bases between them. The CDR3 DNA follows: TGTGCCAGTAGTATCGGGGTTGTGGAAAAACTGTTTTTT. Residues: CASSIGVVEKLFF. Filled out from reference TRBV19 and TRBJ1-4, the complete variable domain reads DGGITQSPKYLFRKEGQNVTLSCEQNLNHDAMYWYRQDPGQGLRLIYYSQIVNDFQKGDIAEGYSVSREKKESFPLTVTSAQKNPTAFYLCASSIGVVEKLFFGSGTQLSVL.

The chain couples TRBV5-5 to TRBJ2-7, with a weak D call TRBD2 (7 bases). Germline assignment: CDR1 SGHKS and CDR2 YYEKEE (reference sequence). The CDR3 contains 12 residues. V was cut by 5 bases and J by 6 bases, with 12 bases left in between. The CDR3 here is CASSLGGAEQYF. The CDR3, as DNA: TGTGCCAGCAGTTTAGGGGGGGCCGAGCAGTACTTC.

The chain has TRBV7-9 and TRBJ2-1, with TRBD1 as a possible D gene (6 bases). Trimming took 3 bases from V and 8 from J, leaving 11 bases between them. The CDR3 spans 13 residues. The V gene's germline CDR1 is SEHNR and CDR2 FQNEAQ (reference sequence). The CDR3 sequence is CASSFVQGDEQFF. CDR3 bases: TGTGCCAGCAGCTTCGTACAGGGAGATGAGCAGTTCTTC. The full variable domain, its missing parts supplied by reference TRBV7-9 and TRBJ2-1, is DTGVSQNPRHKITKRGQNVTFRCDPISEHNRLYWYRQTLGQGPEFLTYFQNEAQLEKSRLLSDRFSAERPKGSFSTLEIQRTEQGDSAMYLCASSFVQGDEQFFGPGTRLTVL.

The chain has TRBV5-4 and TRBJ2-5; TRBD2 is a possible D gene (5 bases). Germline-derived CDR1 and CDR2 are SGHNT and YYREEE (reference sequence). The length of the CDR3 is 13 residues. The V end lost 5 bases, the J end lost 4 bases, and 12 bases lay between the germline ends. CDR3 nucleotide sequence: TGTGCCAGCAGGCCCCTAGCCTCAGAGACCCAGTACTTC. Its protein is CASRPLASETQYF.

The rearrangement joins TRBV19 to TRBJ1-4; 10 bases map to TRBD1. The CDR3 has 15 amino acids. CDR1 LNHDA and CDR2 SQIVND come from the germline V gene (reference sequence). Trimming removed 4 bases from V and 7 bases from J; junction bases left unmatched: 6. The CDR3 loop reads CASSNTGTGVEKLFF. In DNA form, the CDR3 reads TGTGCCAGTAGTAATACCGGGACAGGGGTTGAAAAACTGTTTTTT.

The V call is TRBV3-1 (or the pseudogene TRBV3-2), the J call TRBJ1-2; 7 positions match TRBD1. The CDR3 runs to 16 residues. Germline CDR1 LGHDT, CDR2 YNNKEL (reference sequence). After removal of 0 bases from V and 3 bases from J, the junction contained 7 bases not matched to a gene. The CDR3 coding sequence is TGTGCCAGCAGCCAAGATGGGGGACAGACTTACTATGGCTACACCTTC. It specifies CASSQDGGQTYYGYTF.

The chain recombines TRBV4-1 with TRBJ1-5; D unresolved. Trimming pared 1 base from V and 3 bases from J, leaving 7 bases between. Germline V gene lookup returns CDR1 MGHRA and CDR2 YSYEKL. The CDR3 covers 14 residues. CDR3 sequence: CASSQAGVNQPQHF. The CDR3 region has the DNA TGCGCCAGCAGCCAAGCAGGCGTCAATCAGCCCCAGCATTTT.

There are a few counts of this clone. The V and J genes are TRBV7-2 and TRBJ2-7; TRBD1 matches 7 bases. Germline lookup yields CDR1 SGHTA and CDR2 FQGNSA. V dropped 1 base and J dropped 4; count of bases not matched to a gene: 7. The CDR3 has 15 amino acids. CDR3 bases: TGTGCCAGCAGCTTAGAAACAGGGGCGCCTTACGAGCAGTACTTC. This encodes CASSLETGAPYEQYF.

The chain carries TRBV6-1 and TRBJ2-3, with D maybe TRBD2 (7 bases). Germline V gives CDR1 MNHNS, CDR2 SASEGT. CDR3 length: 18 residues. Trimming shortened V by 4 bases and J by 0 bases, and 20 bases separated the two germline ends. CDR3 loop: CASSGGPGRGLSTDTQYF. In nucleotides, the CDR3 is TGTGCCAGCAGTGGAGGCCCAGGGCGGGGGCTAAGCACAGATACGCAGTATTTT.

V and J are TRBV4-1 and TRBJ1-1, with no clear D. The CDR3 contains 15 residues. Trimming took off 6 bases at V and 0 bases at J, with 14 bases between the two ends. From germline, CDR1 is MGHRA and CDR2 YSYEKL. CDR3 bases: TGCGCCAGCAGTTATTCCCGGGGTATGAACACTGAAGCTTTCTTT. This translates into CASSYSRGMNTEAFF.

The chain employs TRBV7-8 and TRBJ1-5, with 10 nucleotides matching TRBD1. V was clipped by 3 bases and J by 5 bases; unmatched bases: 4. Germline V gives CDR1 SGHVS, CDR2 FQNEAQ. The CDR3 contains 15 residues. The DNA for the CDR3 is TGTGCCAGCAGCTTTCGACAGGGGGCATATCAGCCCCAGCATTTT. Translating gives CASSFRQGAYQPQHF.

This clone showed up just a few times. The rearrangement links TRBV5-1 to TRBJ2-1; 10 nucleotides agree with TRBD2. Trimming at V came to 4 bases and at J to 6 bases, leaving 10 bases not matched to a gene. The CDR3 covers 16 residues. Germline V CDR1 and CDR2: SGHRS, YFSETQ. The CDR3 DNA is TGCGCCAGCAGCAGTACTAGCGGGACGGGGGGCAATGAGCAGTTCTTC. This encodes CASSSTSGTGGNEQFF.

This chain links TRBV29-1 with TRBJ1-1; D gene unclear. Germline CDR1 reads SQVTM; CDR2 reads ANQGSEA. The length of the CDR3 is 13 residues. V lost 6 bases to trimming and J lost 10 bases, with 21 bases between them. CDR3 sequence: CSVKPLREAGAFF. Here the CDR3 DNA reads TGCAGCGTAAAACCCCTACGTGAGGCGGGAGCTTTCTTT. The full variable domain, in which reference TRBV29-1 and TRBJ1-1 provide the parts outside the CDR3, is SAVISQKPSRDICQRGTSLTIQCQVDSQVTMMFWYRQQPGQSLTLIATANQGSEATYESGFVIDKFPISRPNLTFSTLTVSNMSPEDSSIYLCSVKPLREAGAFFGQGTRLTVV.

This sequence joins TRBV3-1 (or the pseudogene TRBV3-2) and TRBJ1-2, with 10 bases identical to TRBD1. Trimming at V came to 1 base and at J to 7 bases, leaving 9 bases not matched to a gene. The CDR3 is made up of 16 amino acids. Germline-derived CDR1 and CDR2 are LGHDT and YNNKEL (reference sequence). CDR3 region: CASSQVSGQGRSGYTF. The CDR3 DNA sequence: TGTGCCAGCAGCCAAGTCTCGGGACAGGGGAGGTCTGGCTACACCTTC.

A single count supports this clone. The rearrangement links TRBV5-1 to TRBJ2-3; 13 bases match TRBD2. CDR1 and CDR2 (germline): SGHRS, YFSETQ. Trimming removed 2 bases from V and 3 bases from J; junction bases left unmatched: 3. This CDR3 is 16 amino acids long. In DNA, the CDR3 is TGCGCCAGCAGCTTCACTAGCGGGAGGGGTACAGATACGCAGTATTTT. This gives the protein CASSFTSGRGTDTQYF.

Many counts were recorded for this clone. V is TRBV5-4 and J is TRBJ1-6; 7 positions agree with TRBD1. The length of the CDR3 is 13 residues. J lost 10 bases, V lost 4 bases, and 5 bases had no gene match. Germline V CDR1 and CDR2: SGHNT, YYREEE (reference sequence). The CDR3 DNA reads TGTGCCAGCAGCGTGGGACAGAGCTCACCCCTCCACTTT. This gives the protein CASSVGQSSPLHF. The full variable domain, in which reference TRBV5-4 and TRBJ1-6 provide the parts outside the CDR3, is ETGVTQSPTHLIKTRGQQVTLRCSSQSGHNTVSWYQQALGQGPQFIFQYYREEENGRGNFPPRFSGLQFPNYSSELNVNALELDDSALYLCASSVGQSSPLHFGNGTRLTVT.

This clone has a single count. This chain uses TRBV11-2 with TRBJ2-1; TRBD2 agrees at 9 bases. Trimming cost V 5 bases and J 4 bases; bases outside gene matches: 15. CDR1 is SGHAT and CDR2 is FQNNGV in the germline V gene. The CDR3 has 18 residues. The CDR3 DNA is TGTGCCAGCAGCCCCAGGACTAGCGATTCACGCCTATACAATGAGCAGTTCTTC. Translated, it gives CASSPRTSDSRLYNEQFF.

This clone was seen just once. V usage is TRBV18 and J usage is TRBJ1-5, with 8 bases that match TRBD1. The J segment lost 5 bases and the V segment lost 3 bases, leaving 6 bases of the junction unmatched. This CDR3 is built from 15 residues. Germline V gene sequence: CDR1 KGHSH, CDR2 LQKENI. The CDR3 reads CASSPRTGSDQPQHF. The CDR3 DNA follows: TGTGCCAGCTCACCTCGGACAGGGTCGGATCAGCCCCAGCATTTT.

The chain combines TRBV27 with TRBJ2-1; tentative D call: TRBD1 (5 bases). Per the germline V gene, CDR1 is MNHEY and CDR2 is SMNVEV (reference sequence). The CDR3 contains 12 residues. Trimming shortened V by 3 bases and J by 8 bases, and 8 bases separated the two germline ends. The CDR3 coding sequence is TGTGCCAGCAGTTTCGTGGGGCATGAGCAGTTCTTC. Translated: CASSFVGHEQFF.

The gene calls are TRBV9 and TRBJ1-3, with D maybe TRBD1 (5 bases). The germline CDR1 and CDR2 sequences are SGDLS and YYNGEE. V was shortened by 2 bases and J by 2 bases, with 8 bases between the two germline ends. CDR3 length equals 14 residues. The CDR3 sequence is CASSVTDTGNTIYF. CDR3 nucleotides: TGTGCCAGCAGCGTGACAGATACTGGAAACACCATATATTTT.

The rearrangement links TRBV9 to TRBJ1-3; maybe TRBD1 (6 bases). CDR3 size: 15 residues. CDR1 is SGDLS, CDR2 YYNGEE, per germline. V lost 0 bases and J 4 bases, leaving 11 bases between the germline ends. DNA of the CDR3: TGTGCCAGCAGCGTAGCTACAGGGTACGGAAACACCATATATTTT. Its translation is CASSVATGYGNTIYF.

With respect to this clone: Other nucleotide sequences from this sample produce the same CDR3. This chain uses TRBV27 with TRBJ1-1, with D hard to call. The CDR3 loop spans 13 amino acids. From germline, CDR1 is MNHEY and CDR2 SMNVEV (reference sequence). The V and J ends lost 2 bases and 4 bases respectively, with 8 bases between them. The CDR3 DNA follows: TGTGCCAGCAGTTTAATGGGGAGCACTGAAGCTTTCTTT. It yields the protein CASSLMGSTEAFF.

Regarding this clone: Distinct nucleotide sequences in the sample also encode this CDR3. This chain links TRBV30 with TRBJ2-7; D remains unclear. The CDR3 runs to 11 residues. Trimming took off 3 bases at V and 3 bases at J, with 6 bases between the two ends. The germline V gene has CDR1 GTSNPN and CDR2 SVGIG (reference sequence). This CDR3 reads CAWSDSYEQYF. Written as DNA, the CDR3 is TGTGCCTGGAGCGATAGCTACGAGCAGTACTTC. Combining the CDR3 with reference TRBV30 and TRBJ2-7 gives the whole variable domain SQTIHQWPATLVQPVGSPLSLECTVEGTSNPNLYWYRQAAGRGLQLLFYSVGIGQISSEVPQNLSASRPQDRQFILSSKKLLLSDSGFYLCAWSDSYEQYFGPGTRLTVT.

CDR3 DNA sequence: TGCAGCGTTGAGGTTACGGGGGAGAACTATGGCTACACCTTC. Residues: CSVEVTGENYGYTF. The chain combines TRBV29-1 with TRBJ1-2; possible D gene TRBD1, 5 bases. The V and J ends lost 3 bases and 2 bases respectively, with 13 bases between them. The germline V gene encodes CDR1 SQVTM and CDR2 ANQGSEA. This CDR3 has 14 residues.

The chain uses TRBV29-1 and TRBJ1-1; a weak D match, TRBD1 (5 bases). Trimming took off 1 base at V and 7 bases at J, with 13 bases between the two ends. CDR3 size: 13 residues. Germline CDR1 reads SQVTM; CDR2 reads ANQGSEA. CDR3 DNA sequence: TGCAGCGTTGAAGCCAGGATTAGGGGTGAAGCTTTCTTT. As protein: CSVEARIRGEAFF.

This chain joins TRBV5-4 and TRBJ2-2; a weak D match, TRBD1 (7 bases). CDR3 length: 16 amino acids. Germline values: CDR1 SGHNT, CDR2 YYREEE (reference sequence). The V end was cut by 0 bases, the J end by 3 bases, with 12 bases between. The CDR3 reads CASSLGRDRDTGELFF. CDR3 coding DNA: TGTGCCAGCAGCTTGGGGAGGGACAGAGACACCGGGGAGCTGTTTTTT.

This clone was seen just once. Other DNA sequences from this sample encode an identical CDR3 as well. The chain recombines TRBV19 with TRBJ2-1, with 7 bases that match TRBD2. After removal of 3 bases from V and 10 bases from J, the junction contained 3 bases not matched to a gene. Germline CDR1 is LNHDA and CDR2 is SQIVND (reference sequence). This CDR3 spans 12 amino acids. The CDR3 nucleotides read TGTGCCAGTAGTATTTCCGGGGGGGAGCAGTTCTTC. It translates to CASSISGGEQFF.

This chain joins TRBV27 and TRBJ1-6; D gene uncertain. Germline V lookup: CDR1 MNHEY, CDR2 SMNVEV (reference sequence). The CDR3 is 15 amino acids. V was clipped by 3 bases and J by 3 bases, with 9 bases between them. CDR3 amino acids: CASSLIQNYNSPLHF. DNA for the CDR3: TGTGCCAGCAGTTTGATACAGAACTATAATTCACCCCTCCACTTT.